A selection of T cell receptor beta chains follows, all from one sample in a study of regulatory T cells in long-lasting Graves disease. TCRdb reprocessed the multiplex PCR reads with MiXCR, giving one entry per CDR3 protein. The data hold 350,000 to 450,000 distinct CDR3 sequences, with 20% to 25% observed a single time. Sequenced here: peripheral blood mononuclear cells (PBMCs), sampled when the disease was refractory, from a patient treated with antithyroid drugs. These receptors were taken from a female donor with Graves disease. Both conserved end residues are part of each CDR3. The D gene is left open where the match is weak. Clone size is given for some rows only: seen once, a few or many times, or a class if the clone is expanded.

j_call: TRBJ1-3; d_call: -; v_call: TRBV15; clone_size: -; cdr3_aa: CATSRDSAGNTIYF; cdr3_nt: TGTGCCACCAGCAGAGATTCGGCTGGAAACACCATATATTTT
j_call: TRBJ2-3; d_call: TRBD2; v_call: TRBV7-2; clone_size: few; cdr3_aa: CASSSRLAGRTDTQYF; cdr3_nt: TGTGCCAGCAGCTCCCGACTAGCGGGCCGCACAGATACGCAGTATTTT
j_call: TRBJ2-2; d_call: TRBD1; v_call: TRBV27; clone_size: -; cdr3_aa: CASSFNPPDRGYTGELFF; cdr3_nt: TGTGCCAGCAGTTTTAACCCGCCCGACAGGGGTTACACCGGGGAGCTGTTTTTT
j_call: TRBJ1-6; d_call: TRBD1; v_call: TRBV5-8; clone_size: few; cdr3_aa: CASSDRQGIILDNSPLHF; cdr3_nt: TGTGCCAGCAGCGACAGACAGGGGATTATATTGGATAATTCACCCCTCCACTTT
j_call: TRBJ1-3; d_call: -; v_call: TRBV7-6; clone_size: few; cdr3_aa: CASSADRSAGNTIYF; cdr3_nt: TGTGCCAGCAGCGCCGACAGATCAGCTGGAAACACCATATATTTT
j_call: TRBJ1-3; d_call: -; v_call: TRBV11-2; clone_size: few; cdr3_aa: CASSSQQGTGNTIYF; cdr3_nt: TGTGCCAGCAGCTCCCAGCAGGGAACTGGAAACACCATATATTTT
j_call: TRBJ2-7; d_call: -; v_call: TRBV12-3/TRBV12-4; clone_size: many; cdr3_aa: CASSSLNEQYF; cdr3_nt: TGTGCCAGCAGTTCCCTCAACGAGCAGTACTTC
j_call: TRBJ2-2; d_call: -; v_call: TRBV27; clone_size: many; cdr3_aa: CASRGWNTGELFF; cdr3_nt: TGTGCCAGCAGAGGCTGGAACACCGGGGAGCTGTTTTTT
j_call: TRBJ2-5; d_call: -; v_call: TRBV12-3/TRBV12-4; clone_size: many; cdr3_aa: CASSLAQGRETQYF; cdr3_nt: TGTGCCAGCAGTTTAGCGCAAGGGAGAGAGACCCAGTACTTC
j_call: TRBJ1-1; d_call: -; v_call: TRBV28; clone_size: many; cdr3_aa: CASSSPGLGTFKNTEAFF; cdr3_nt: TGTGCCAGCAGTTCACCGGGCCTAGGGACCTTTAAGAACACTGAAGCTTTCTTT
j_call: TRBJ2-3; d_call: -; v_call: TRBV12-3/TRBV12-4; clone_size: -; cdr3_aa: CASSTGDTQYF; cdr3_nt: TGTGCCAGCAGTACCGGAGATACGCAGTATTTT
j_call: TRBJ2-2; d_call: -; v_call: TRBV6-2/TRBV6-3; clone_size: few; cdr3_aa: CASSYFSLSGTNTGELFF; cdr3_nt: TGTGCCAGCAGTTATTTCTCGTTAAGCGGCACGAACACCGGGGAGCTGTTTTTT
j_call: TRBJ2-7; d_call: TRBD1; v_call: TRBV5-5; clone_size: -; cdr3_aa: CASNSGPGGPEQYF; cdr3_nt: TGTGCCAGCAACTCGGGGCCAGGGGGTCCGGAGCAGTACTTC
j_call: TRBJ2-7; d_call: -; v_call: TRBV20-1; clone_size: -; cdr3_aa: CSARILVGHEQYF; cdr3_nt: TGCAGTGCTAGAATCCTAGTTGGACACGAGCAGTACTTC
j_call: TRBJ2-5; d_call: -; v_call: TRBV14; clone_size: many; cdr3_aa: CASSQQVTETQYF; cdr3_nt: TGTGCCAGCAGCCAACAGGTTACAGAGACCCAGTACTTC
j_call: TRBJ2-7; d_call: -; v_call: TRBV5-1; clone_size: once; cdr3_aa: CASSLWTPDYEQYF; cdr3_nt: TGCGCCAGCAGCCTGTGGACACCAGACTACGAGCAGTACTTC
j_call: TRBJ2-2; d_call: -; v_call: TRBV2; clone_size: -; cdr3_aa: CASSEPKQLSGTGELFF; cdr3_nt: TGTGCCAGCAGTGAACCGAAACAGTTAAGCGGCACCGGGGAGCTGTTTTTT
j_call: TRBJ1-5; d_call: -; v_call: TRBV10-3; clone_size: -; cdr3_aa: CATGGSGAGNQPQHF; cdr3_nt: TGTGCCACAGGAGGTTCAGGGGCAGGCAATCAGCCCCAGCATTTT
j_call: TRBJ2-5; d_call: TRBD1; v_call: TRBV2; clone_size: few; cdr3_aa: CASRHRGHKTQYF; cdr3_nt: TGTGCCAGCAGGCACAGGGGGCATAAGACCCAGTACTTC
j_call: TRBJ2-7; d_call: -; v_call: TRBV20-1; clone_size: -; cdr3_aa: CSARDPGTPLVEYF; cdr3_nt: TGCAGTGCTAGAGATCCCGGGACACCTTTGGTGGAGTACTTC
j_call: TRBJ1-2; d_call: TRBD1; v_call: TRBV4-1; clone_size: -; cdr3_aa: CASSQRGEDRVSGGYTF; cdr3_nt: TGCGCCAGCAGCCAGAGGGGCGAGGACAGGGTCAGTGGTGGCTACACCTTC
j_call: TRBJ1-2; d_call: -; v_call: TRBV12-3/TRBV12-4; clone_size: -; cdr3_aa: CASRVTGDNYGYTF; cdr3_nt: TGTGCCAGCAGGGTTACGGGAGATAACTATGGCTACACCTTC
j_call: TRBJ1-1; d_call: -; v_call: TRBV7-8; clone_size: many; cdr3_aa: CASSFRDLTEAFF; cdr3_nt: TGTGCCAGCAGCTTCCGGGACCTCACTGAAGCTTTCTTT
j_call: TRBJ2-7; d_call: TRBD2; v_call: TRBV7-2; clone_size: many; cdr3_aa: CASSFYGSGLSSEQYF; cdr3_nt: TGTGCCAGCAGCTTTTATGGCTCGGGACTAAGCTCCGAGCAGTACTTC
j_call: TRBJ1-1; d_call: -; v_call: TRBV19; clone_size: few; cdr3_aa: CASGVGTEAFF; cdr3_nt: TGTGCCAGTGGCGTGGGGACTGAAGCTTTCTTT
j_call: TRBJ2-6; d_call: -; v_call: TRBV29-1; clone_size: -; cdr3_aa: CSVQGGGANVLTF; cdr3_nt: TGCAGCGTCCAGGGAGGTGGGGCCAACGTCCTGACTTTC
j_call: TRBJ2-2; d_call: TRBD2; v_call: TRBV6-2/TRBV6-3; clone_size: few; cdr3_aa: CASSYGGSGTGELFF; cdr3_nt: TGTGCCAGCAGTTACGGCGGGAGTGGCACCGGGGAGCTGTTTTTT
j_call: TRBJ2-7; d_call: TRBD2; v_call: TRBV15; clone_size: -; cdr3_aa: CATSRDVGLPYEQYF; cdr3_nt: TGTGCCACCAGCAGAGATGTGGGACTACCGTACGAGCAGTACTTC
j_call: TRBJ2-7; d_call: -; v_call: TRBV10-3; clone_size: -; cdr3_aa: CAISESFLGGLSNEQYF; cdr3_nt: TGTGCCATCAGTGAGTCTTTTTTGGGGGGACTGAGCAACGAGCAGTACTTC
j_call: TRBJ2-3; d_call: TRBD2; v_call: TRBV4-3; clone_size: -; cdr3_aa: CASSQEESGRYTDTQYF; cdr3_nt: TGCGCCAGCAGCCAAGAGGAGAGCGGGAGGTACACAGATACGCAGTATTTT
j_call: TRBJ1-2; d_call: -; v_call: TRBV7-2; clone_size: few; cdr3_aa: CASSPSPLANYGYTF; cdr3_nt: TGTGCCAGCAGCCCCAGCCCGTTAGCTAACTATGGCTACACCTTC
j_call: TRBJ2-7; d_call: TRBD1; v_call: TRBV11-2; clone_size: many; cdr3_aa: CASSGGQGVYEQYF; cdr3_nt: TGTGCCAGCAGCGGGGGACAGGGGGTCTACGAGCAGTACTTC
j_call: TRBJ2-5; d_call: -; v_call: TRBV2; clone_size: -; cdr3_aa: CASRAKTQYF; cdr3_nt: TGTGCCAGCAGAGCGAAGACCCAGTACTTC
j_call: TRBJ2-7; d_call: -; v_call: TRBV7-2; clone_size: many; cdr3_aa: CASSLTPGPRYEQYF; cdr3_nt: TGTGCCAGCAGCTTAACGCCCGGACCTCGGTACGAGCAGTACTTC
j_call: TRBJ1-1; d_call: TRBD1; v_call: TRBV3-1; clone_size: many; cdr3_aa: CASRDRGRSEAFF; cdr3_nt: TGTGCCAGCAGGGACAGGGGGCGATCTGAAGCTTTCTTT
j_call: TRBJ1-6; d_call: -; v_call: TRBV7-2; clone_size: -; cdr3_aa: CASSFAGSIDSPLHF; cdr3_nt: TGTGCCAGCAGCTTTGCAGGATCTATCGACTCACCCCTCCACTTT
j_call: TRBJ2-1; d_call: TRBD2; v_call: TRBV19; clone_size: once; cdr3_aa: CATEAGGINEQFF; cdr3_nt: TGTGCCACTGAAGCGGGAGGGATCAATGAGCAGTTCTTC
j_call: TRBJ1-5; d_call: -; v_call: TRBV7-2; clone_size: few; cdr3_aa: CASSLRDNSNQPQHF; cdr3_nt: TGTGCCAGCAGCTTACGGGACAATAGCAATCAGCCCCAGCATTTT
j_call: TRBJ1-1; d_call: -; v_call: TRBV11-2; clone_size: many; cdr3_aa: CASSPVANAEAFF; cdr3_nt: TGTGCCAGCAGCCCGGTAGCGAACGCTGAAGCTTTCTTT
j_call: TRBJ2-7; d_call: -; v_call: TRBV7-2; clone_size: many; cdr3_aa: CASSSQTEYEQYF; cdr3_nt: TGTGCCAGCAGCTCCCAAACAGAATACGAGCAGTACTTC
j_call: TRBJ2-7; d_call: -; v_call: TRBV29-1; clone_size: -; cdr3_aa: CSVTGNYEQYF; cdr3_nt: TGCAGCGTAACAGGGAACTACGAGCAGTACTTC
j_call: TRBJ2-7; d_call: -; v_call: TRBV12-3/TRBV12-4; clone_size: many; cdr3_aa: CASSFQRQTSYEQYF; cdr3_nt: TGTGCCAGCAGTTTCCAGCGCCAAACGTCCTACGAGCAGTACTTC
j_call: TRBJ2-4; d_call: TRBD1; v_call: TRBV12-3/TRBV12-4; clone_size: -; cdr3_aa: CASSLGTVNIQYF; cdr3_nt: TGTGCCAGCAGTTTGGGGACAGTAAACATTCAGTACTTC
j_call: TRBJ2-7; d_call: -; v_call: TRBV20-1; clone_size: -; cdr3_aa: CSAGKTGFPPSF; cdr3_nt: TGCAGTGCTGGAAAGACCGGCTTCCCGCCGTCCTTC
j_call: TRBJ2-7; d_call: -; v_call: TRBV2; clone_size: many; cdr3_aa: CASRFEGYEQYF; cdr3_nt: TGTGCCAGCCGTTTTGAGGGTTACGAGCAGTACTTC